The rows below give T cell receptor beta chains drawn from one sample of a study of cytomegalovirus exposure and HLA in healthy donors. The table came from immunoSEQ multiplex PCR; TCRdb's copy has only in-frame clones and leaves some out. The sample lists about 150,000 clones; about three quarters were seen once. Sample: PBMCs. These receptors all stem from a woman between 40 and 55 years old in good health and CMV-seronegative. CDR3s leave out the opening cysteine and the closing phenylalanine or tryptophan. Fields, in order: J gene, V gene, D gene, CDR3 length, CDR3 protein. The D gene is left open where the match is weak.

J: TRBJ1-1; V: TRBV28; D: NA; length: 11; CDR3: ASSWTENTEAF
J: TRBJ2-3; V: TRBV6-4; D: TRBD2; length: 13; CDR3: ASPGLAASTDTQY
J: TRBJ2-6; V: TRBV5-4; D: TRBD1; length: 14; CDR3: ASSLGQGAGANVLT
J: TRBJ2-1; V: TRBV4-1; D: NA; length: 14; CDR3: ASSQESAHSYNEQF
J: TRBJ1-6; V: TRBV28; D: NA; length: 14; CDR3: ASIDARGSYNSPLH
J: TRBJ2-2; V: TRBV5-1; D: NA; length: 14; CDR3: ASSPRTGGSTGELF
J: TRBJ1-4; V: TRBV29-1; D: NA; length: 11; CDR3: SVRRDSNEKLF
J: TRBJ2-3; V: TRBV7-2; D: NA; length: 13; CDR3: ASSFGLGDTDTQY
J: TRBJ1-1; V: TRBV5-1; D: NA; length: 11; CDR3: ASSPAHLEEAF
J: TRBJ2-1; V: TRBV29-1; D: NA; length: 8; CDR3: SVAYNEQF
J: TRBJ2-7; V: TRBV28; D: NA; length: 12; CDR3: ASSLGARSYEQY
J: TRBJ1-1; V: TRBV29-1; D: TRBD1; length: 11; CDR3: SVEGQGQTEVF
J: TRBJ1-1; V: TRBV6-1; D: NA; length: 11; CDR3: ASRFRSYTEAF
J: TRBJ2-7; V: TRBV30; D: NA; length: 11; CDR3: AWTTGIHDEQY
J: TRBJ1-2; V: TRBV6-5; D: TRBD1; length: 13; CDR3: ASSYGPVQGNGYT
J: TRBJ2-7; V: TRBV5-4; D: TRBD2; length: 14; CDR3: ASSTGLAVRSYEQY
J: TRBJ1-2; V: TRBV5-1; D: NA; length: 13; CDR3: ASSLIGSIKYGYT
J: TRBJ1-6; V: TRBV5-4; D: TRBD1; length: 16; CDR3: ASSPGGQGTIGGSPLH
J: TRBJ2-7; V: TRBV28; D: TRBD2; length: 15; CDR3: ASSRRTSGPVPYEQY
J: TRBJ1-1; V: TRBV7-9; D: NA; length: 13; CDR3: ASSLEIARATEAF
J: TRBJ2-7; V: TRBV13; D: NA; length: 13; CDR3: ASSRGGAWAWEQY
J: TRBJ1-5; V: TRBV18; D: NA; length: 12; CDR3: ASSPPGGNQPQH
J: TRBJ2-2; V: TRBV7-6; D: NA; length: 13; CDR3: ASSSAGPVSGELF